These T cell receptor beta chains were read from a single sample in a study of tumor-infiltrating lymphocytes in primary liver carcinoma. TCRdb reprocessed the multiplex PCR reads via MiXCR and lists one record per CDR3 protein. The sample holds over 250,000 distinct CDR3 sequences, roughly 60% seen once. The sample comprised peripheral blood. The receptors stem from a woman aged 25 to 45 with primary liver carcinoma and hepatitis B virus infection. Each CDR3 is given with its conserved first and last residue. The order of the fields is clone size, D gene, J gene, V gene, CDR3 DNA, CDR3 protein. D genes are given only for firm matches. Clone size is not always given. Where it is, it says once, few, many or a class for expanded clones.

few,.,TRBJ2-3,TRBV14,TGTGCCAGCAGCCACGGCTACTTATCCACAGATACGCAGTATTTT,CASSHGYLSTDTQYF
.,.,TRBJ2-3,TRBV12-3/TRBV12-4,TGTGCCAGCAGTTTAGGGGACTTTCCCCGGGATGATACGCAGTATTTT,CASSLGDFPRDDTQYF
many,.,TRBJ1-5,TRBV6-1,TGTGCCAGCAGGCGCGGGGGGCTCGGTCAGCCCCAGCATTTT,CASRRGGLGQPQHF
few,.,TRBJ1-1,TRBV6-5,TGTGCCAGCAGAAGTGGGGGGCCCCTGAACACTGAAGCTTTCTTT,CASRSGGPLNTEAFF
.,TRBD1,TRBJ2-1,TRBV7-2,TGTGCCAGCAGCTCGCAACAGGGGACAGGGAACAGTGAGCAGTTCTTC,CASSSQQGTGNSEQFF
.,.,TRBJ2-6,TRBV28,TGTGCCAGCAGGACCACGGAGGGGGCCAACGTCCTGACTTTC,CASRTTEGANVLTF
few,TRBD1,TRBJ1-1,TRBV6-5,TGTGCCAGCAGTTTCCGGACAGGCATGGGGAACACTGAAGCTTTCTTT,CASSFRTGMGNTEAFF
few,.,TRBJ2-1,TRBV12-3/TRBV12-4,TGTGCCAGCAGTTTAGAGGTGGAGCAGTTCTTC,CASSLEVEQFF
.,TRBD2,TRBJ2-2,TRBV6-5,TGTGCCAGCAAGACTAGCGGGAGGCCCCCCGCGAACACCGTGGAGCTGTTTTTT,CASKTSGRPPANTVELFF
.,.,TRBJ2-1,TRBV12-3/TRBV12-4,TGTGCCAGCAGTTTTATTACCCTAGCGCTAGTCAATGAGCAGTTCTTC,CASSFITLALVNEQFF
few,TRBD1,TRBJ1-2,TRBV29-1,TGCAGCGTTGATATACAGGGGGCGAGCTACTATGGCTACACCTTC,CSVDIQGASYYGYTF
many,.,TRBJ2-1,TRBV6-6,TGTGCCAGCAGTTATCTCTCAGACCTTAATGAGCAGTTCTTC,CASSYLSDLNEQFF
few,.,TRBJ1-1,TRBV7-9,TGTGCCAGCAGCGCTCCCCAAAGGGGAAATGAAGCTTTCTTT,CASSAPQRGNEAFF
.,.,TRBJ2-5,TRBV12-5,TGTGCTAGTGCCTTGTCAGATGGGGAGACCCAGTACTTC,CASALSDGETQYF
.,.,TRBJ1-1,TRBV11-1,TGTGCCAACAGCTTCGGGCAGGGTTACACTGAAACTTTCTTT,CANSFGQGYTETFF
.,.,TRBJ2-6,TRBV12-3/TRBV12-4,TGTGCCAGCAGTTTTGGCATGACCTTATCCGGGGCCAACGTCCTGACTTTC,CASSFGMTLSGANVLTF
.,.,TRBJ2-5,TRBV5-4,TGTGCCAGCAGTCCGGGACTGAAGGAGACCCAGTACTTC,CASSPGLKETQYF
.,.,TRBJ2-5,TRBV7-9,TGTGCCAGCAGCCCCGGGACAACCAGCTACCAAGAGACCCAGTACTTC,CASSPGTTSYQETQYF
.,TRBD1,TRBJ2-1,TRBV14,TGTGCCAGCAGCCATGTCGGGACAGGGGGTCTGGGGGAGCAGTTCTTC,CASSHVGTGGLGEQFF
few,.,TRBJ2-5,TRBV12-3/TRBV12-4,TGTGCCAGCAGTTTGAGGGGGTCTTGGGCAGAGACCCAGTACTTC,CASSLRGSWAETQYF
.,.,TRBJ2-1,TRBV15,TGTGCCACCAGCAGCCGGGGCGGGAACTACAATGAGCAGTTCTTC,CATSSRGGNYNEQFF
.,TRBD1,TRBJ1-5,TRBV12-5,TGTGCTAGTGGTTTGGTAACGGACAGGGGGCCTATGGGACGGCGGCCCCAGCATTTT,CASGLVTDRGPMGRRPQHF
few,TRBD1,TRBJ1-6,TRBV6-6,TGTGCCAGCAGTCGTCACACAGGGGAATATTCCACCGCCTCCTCACCCCTCCACTTT,CASSRHTGEYSTASSPLHF
.,TRBD1,TRBJ2-7,TRBV29-1,TGCAGCGTCGAAACCCCGGGACAGGGGTCTGTCGAGCAGTACTTC,CSVETPGQGSVEQYF
.,TRBD1,TRBJ2-4,TRBV4-1,TGCGCCAGCAGCCAAGAATCCGGGACAGGGCGACGGGACATTCAGTACTTC,CASSQESGTGRRDIQYF
.,.,TRBJ1-3,TRBV12-3/TRBV12-4,TGCGCCAGCAGTGAATCGGGACAAGGAAACACCGTATATTTT,CASSESGQGNTVYF
.,.,TRBJ2-7,TRBV5-6,TGTGCCAGCAGCTTACCGGGGATCTCCTACGAGCGGTACTTC,CASSLPGISYERYF
.,TRBD1,TRBJ2-7,TRBV6-1,TGTGCCAGTCGTGGGACAGGGCTTAACGAGCAGTACTTC,CASRGTGLNEQYF
.,.,TRBJ2-7,TRBV7-9,TGTGCCAGCAGCCTTCAGGGAGGGCAGTACTTC,CASSLQGGQYF
.,TRBD1,TRBJ2-7,TRBV28,TGTGCCTGCAGTTCGACAGGGATCCCCTACGAGCAGTACTTC,CACSSTGIPYEQYF
many,.,TRBJ2-5,TRBV12-3/TRBV12-4,TGTGCCAGCAGCCGGGCCGGGGGTGGGGAGACCCAGTACTTC,CASSRAGGGETQYF
.,TRBD2,TRBJ2-2,TRBV12-3/TRBV12-4,TGTGTCAGCCATAAAGCCTCCCTAGCGGGAGGGTTCACCGGGGAGCTGTTTTTT,CVSHKASLAGGFTGELFF
.,.,TRBJ2-1,TRBV6-5,TGTGCCAGCACTTACTCGCAGGGAAACAATGAGGAGTTCTTC,CASTYSQGNNEEFF
.,.,TRBJ2-1,TRBV6-6,TGTGCCAGTAGTTACTCGTCCCTAGGGAGCTCCAACAATGAGCAGTTCTTC,CASSYSSLGSSNNEQFF
.,.,TRBJ2-1,TRBV29-1,TGCAGCGTAGTAGCAGGGGACTTTTACAATGAGCAGTTCTTC,CSVVAGDFYNEQFF
.,TRBD1,TRBJ2-7,TRBV6-2/TRBV6-3,TGTGCCAACAGAAAGGTACAGGGGGCCCGCTACGAGCAGTACTTC,CANRKVQGARYEQYF
.,.,TRBJ1-5,TRBV6-5,TGTGCCAGCAGTTACAGCGGGGAGCGTCAGCCCCAGCATTTT,CASSYSGERQPQHF
.,.,TRBJ1-2,TRBV11-2,TGTACCAGCAGCCCCCGGGGAGGCCCTGGTGGCTACACCTTC,CTSSPRGGPGGYTF
.,.,TRBJ1-4,TRBV29-1,TGCAACGCGGCTCGGGGGGCTTCTAATGAAAAGCTGTTTTTT,CNAARGASNEKLFF
few,.,TRBJ1-4,TRBV6-6,TGTGCCAGCAGCCCCCTTCTGGGCAAAAGGGGTGAAAAACTGTTTTTT,CASSPLLGKRGEKLFF
many,.,TRBJ2-3,TRBV4-1,TGCGCCAGCAGCCTCCCCGGGGGCACAGATACGCAGTATTTT,CASSLPGGTDTQYF
.,.,TRBJ2-2,TRBV11-2,TGTGCTAGCAACGCGAAGTACGGGGAGCTGTTTTTT,CASNAKYGELFF
.,.,TRBJ1-1,TRBV5-4,TGTGCCAGCAGCTTTCCCGGGGGGGGGGATACTGAAGCTTTCTTT,CASSFPGGGDTEAFF
.,TRBD2,TRBJ2-3,TRBV7-9,TGTGCCAGCAGCCCCCTCCTAGCGGGAGATGGCACAGATACGCAGTATTTT,CASSPLLAGDGTDTQYF
many,.,TRBJ1-1,TRBV29-1,TGCAGCGTTTCGGACAGGAACACTGAAGCTTTCTTT,CSVSDRNTEAFF
.,.,TRBJ1-5,TRBV7-9,TGTGCCATCGGAGATCTACGACAGCCCCAGCATTTT,CAIGDLRQPQHF
.,.,TRBJ1-1,TRBV13,TGTGCCAGCAGCTTAGGAGGGTTTGGCTTTGGGGGCAATGAAGCTTTCTTT,CASSLGGFGFGGNEAFF
many,.,TRBJ2-1,TRBV28,TGTGCCAGCAGCCGCGCTAGCGTTGAGCAGTTCTTC,CASSRASVEQFF
.,.,TRBJ2-1,TRBV11-2,TGTGCCATCAGCTTAGGGGTGAGGGCCGGGGATGAGCAGTTCTTC,CAISLGVRAGDEQFF
once,.,TRBJ2-7,TRBV6-5,TGTGCCAGCAGGGGGACGGCAACCTACGGACAGTACTTC,CASRGTATYGQYF
many,TRBD1,TRBJ2-1,TRBV12-3/TRBV12-4,TGTGCCAACCGAGAGACAGGGGGCCTAGACAATGAGCAGTTCTTC,CANRETGGLDNEQFF
.,TRBD1,TRBJ1-4,TRBV5-4,TGTGCCAGCAACATTCGACAGGGGTCCAGTGAAAAACTGTTTTTT,CASNIRQGSSEKLFF
.,.,TRBJ1-4,TRBV6-5,TGTGCCAGCAGTCGCAACCGAGGAGCATATGGAAAACTGTTTTTT,CASSRNRGAYGKLFF
.,.,TRBJ1-4,TRBV12-3/TRBV12-4,TGTGCCAGCAGCCCAGTCGGCCGTAATGAAAAACTGTTTTTT,CASSPVGRNEKLFF